Described below is a single TCR beta chain sequence and its context. Its antigen remains unidentified. Base qualities are not recorded, but no much larger clone differs from it by a single base. The immunoSEQ Assay, a bias-controlled multiplex PCR, was used to amplify TCRbeta CDR3 regions from genomic DNA. Per the authors' processing: Nucleated cell counts per sample were estimated from amplification of reference gene primers within the assay. To quantify the absolute abundance of each unique TCRbeta CDR3 rearrangement, sequence reads were collapsed and filtered. Productive Simpson clonality was computed per sample as the square root of Simpson's diversity index over productive rearrangements. TCRdb holds this immuneACCESS table with in-frame rearrangements only. Some clones are missing; in checked studies, unresolved V genes explain under half, and the rest has no known cause. The DNA was the basis for D and trimming; V, J and clone size are from that table. Present in this sample are approximately 150,000 clones, approximately 84% of which were seen just once. The ten most abundant clones make up roughly a tenth of the sample.

This sample was included in a study of blood T cell repertoires in COVID-19 (dated by TCRdb to the early 2020s). Regarding the complete study: Collaborator samples came from the United States, Italy and Spain and covered acute and convalescent phases of COVID-19. The samples were drawn from two sources: the first 160 participants of the ongoing ImmuneRACE study, and 950 to 1,500 subjects contributed by 6 global collaborators. The dataset comprised deeply sampled blood TCRbeta repertoires from subjects exposed to, actively infected with, or recovered from COVID-19. The repertoires were released in a freely available public database intended as a resource for research on the immune response to SARS-CoV-2. A de-identified subject ID, COVID-19 status, age in years and sex were almost always included in the sample metadata. Where HLA class I and class II types were available, the types were taken from metadata supplied by the sample provider, not from assay-based typing. The prospective study material was composed of cDNA or gDNA derived from T cells, B-cell-depleted T cells, or PBMCs. On the study overall, not on this receptor specifically: How much clinical and demographic metadata was included differed by source and by participant, and the metadata was provided uncurated.

Whole blood was collected in K2EDTA tubes by collaborating institutions according to the institutions' own protocols. For TCRbeta analysis, collaborator samples were shipped as frozen whole blood, as isolated PBMCs, or as DNA extracted from either sample type. CDR1 and CDR2, per the germline V gene, are MNHEY and SVGAGI. V loses 0 bases of germline sequence and J loses 5 bases, and the interval between the two ends is 8 bases. The CDR3 goes from the cysteine to the phenylalanine over 14 residues. Just CDR3 DNA is preserved here, 42 bases in frame from base 1. The TCR comes from a man between 65 and 85 years old with active or convalescent COVID-19. This receptor chain uses TRBV6-5 and TRBJ2-1; the D gene is not confidently resolved. Material for sequencing was peripheral blood. The CDR3 amino acid sequence is: CASSYSRPHNEQFF. The DNA reads TGTGCCAGCAGTTACTCGAGGCCACACAATGAGCAGTTCTTC.